The rows below give T cell receptor beta chains drawn from one sample of a study of shared clonotypes between healthy human individuals. Only in-frame clones appear in the TCRdb table, and some are missing; sequencing was by immunoSEQ multiplex PCR. The sample has about 2.1 million clones; 85% to 95% are singletons. Sequencing used naive CD8+ T cells from PBMCs. These receptors all come from a man between 18 and 35 years old in good health. Some clones in this sample may be carry-over from other donors' samples. Each CDR3 is given with its conserved first and last residue. A D gene is named only where the DNA matches it firmly. Part of the rows lack a size; the others show once, few, many or a class for expanded clones.

J: TRBJ1-2
size: -
V: TRBV14
D: TRBD1
DNA: TGTGCCAGCAGCCAACGTCCGGGACAGGGTATTCACTATGGCTACACCTTC
CDR3: CASSQRPGQGIHYGYTF

J: TRBJ1-1
size: -
V: TRBV12-5
D: -
DNA: TGTGCTAGTGGTTTAAGTGGAAAGACTGAAGCTTTCTTT
CDR3: CASGLSGKTEAFF

J: TRBJ2-7
size: -
V: TRBV27
D: -
DNA: TGTGCCAGCAGTTCTGCTCCCTCCTACGAGCAGTACTTC
CDR3: CASSSAPSYEQYF

J: TRBJ1-4
size: -
V: TRBV6-1
D: -
DNA: TGTGCCAGCAGTGCCGGGACAACGCCCATCTATAATGAAAAACTGTTTTTT
CDR3: CASSAGTTPIYNEKLFF

J: TRBJ2-5
size: -
V: TRBV28
D: TRBD2
DNA: TGTGCCAGCAGAGGCCTAGCGGGAGAAGAGACCCAGTACTTC
CDR3: CASRGLAGEETQYF

J: TRBJ2-2
size: once
V: TRBV9
D: TRBD2
DNA: TGTGCCAGCAGCTGGACTAGCGGGATGAACACCGGGGAGCTGTTTTTT
CDR3: CASSWTSGMNTGELFF

J: TRBJ2-7
size: -
V: TRBV27
D: TRBD2
DNA: TGTGCCAGCACCCAAGGACTAGCGGGAGTATACGAGCAGTACTTC
CDR3: CASTQGLAGVYEQYF

J: TRBJ2-6
size: -
V: TRBV6-6
D: -
DNA: TGTGCCAGCAGGGAGGTGACACCTGGGGCCAACGTCCTGACTTTC
CDR3: CASREVTPGANVLTF

J: TRBJ2-5
size: -
V: TRBV10-1
D: -
DNA: TGCGCCAGCAGACAGACAGAAAAAGAGACCCAGTACTTC
CDR3: CASRQTEKETQYF

J: TRBJ2-6
size: -
V: TRBV12-5
D: -
DNA: TGTGCTAGTGGGAGGGGGGCTGGGGCCAACGTCCTGACTTTC
CDR3: CASGRGAGANVLTF

J: TRBJ1-1
size: few
V: TRBV4-1
D: -
DNA: TGCGCCAGCAGCCAAAGCCTAAAGGAAGCTTTCTTT
CDR3: CASSQSLKEAFF

J: TRBJ2-5
size: -
V: TRBV7-9
D: -
DNA: TGTGCCGCCCCGATGGACAGTCGGGGAGAGACCCAGTACTTC
CDR3: CAAPMDSRGETQYF

J: TRBJ2-5
size: -
V: TRBV19
D: -
DNA: TGTGCCAGTAGTCAGGGGGTGGGAGGTCTACAAGAGACCCAGTACTTC
CDR3: CASSQGVGGLQETQYF

J: TRBJ2-1
size: -
V: TRBV5-4
D: TRBD1
DNA: TGTGCCAGCAGTATTGACAGGGACGGCAATGAGCAGTTCTTC
CDR3: CASSIDRDGNEQFF

J: TRBJ2-3
size: -
V: TRBV23-1
D: TRBD2
DNA: TGCGCCAGCAGTCGAGCTCACTCGCTAGCGGGAACGGATACGCAGTATTTT
CDR3: CASSRAHSLAGTDTQYF

J: TRBJ2-7
size: -
V: TRBV28
D: -
DNA: TGTGCCAGCAGTTTACCGTTACGTACAGAGCAGTACTTC
CDR3: CASSLPLRTEQYF

J: TRBJ2-1
size: -
V: TRBV11-2
D: TRBD2
DNA: TGTGCCAGCGGGGGACCTAGCGGGAAATACTACAATGAGCAGTTCTTC
CDR3: CASGGPSGKYYNEQFF

J: TRBJ2-3
size: -
V: TRBV5-1
D: -
DNA: TGCGCCAGCAGCTTGTGGCCAGGGGCGAACACAGATACGCAGTATTTT
CDR3: CASSLWPGANTDTQYF

J: TRBJ2-5
size: -
V: TRBV4-1
D: -
DNA: TGCGCCAGCAGCCAAGATTTGGATAGGGGGGAGACCCAGTACTTC
CDR3: CASSQDLDRGETQYF

J: TRBJ2-1
size: -
V: TRBV10-3
D: -
DNA: TGTGCCATCAGTGGGGGAACTTCGAGCTCCTACAATGAGCAGTTCTTC
CDR3: CAISGGTSSSYNEQFF